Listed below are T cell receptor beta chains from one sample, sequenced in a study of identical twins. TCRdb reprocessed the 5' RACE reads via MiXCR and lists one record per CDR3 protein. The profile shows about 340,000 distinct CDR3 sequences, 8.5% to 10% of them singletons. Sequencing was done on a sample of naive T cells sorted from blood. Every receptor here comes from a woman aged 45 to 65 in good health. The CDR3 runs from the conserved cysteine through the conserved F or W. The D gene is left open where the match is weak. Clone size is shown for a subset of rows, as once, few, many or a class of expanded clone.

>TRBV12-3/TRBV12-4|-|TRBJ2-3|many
CASSYRSDTQYF
TGTGCCAGCAGTTACAGGTCAGATACGCAGTATTTT
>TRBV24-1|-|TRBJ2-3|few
CATSDSGITDTQYF
TGTGCCACCAGTGACTCGGGGATCACAGATACGCAGTATTTT
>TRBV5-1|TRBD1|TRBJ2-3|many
CASSVQGYTDTQYF
TGCGCCAGCAGCGTACAGGGGTACACAGATACGCAGTATTTT
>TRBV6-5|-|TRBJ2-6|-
CASSYAGSGANVLTF
TGTGCCAGCAGTTACGCCGGGTCTGGGGCCAACGTCCTGACTTTC
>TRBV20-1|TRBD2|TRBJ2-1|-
CSASRGRAYNEQFF
TGCAGTGCTAGTCGCGGGAGGGCCTACAATGAGCAGTTCTTC
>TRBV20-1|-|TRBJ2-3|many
CSARDPSTDTQYF
TGCAGTGCTAGAGATCCTAGCACAGATACGCAGTATTTT
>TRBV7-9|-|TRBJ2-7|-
CASSLYGVYYEQYF
TGTGCCAGCAGCTTATACGGGGTATACTACGAGCAGTACTTC
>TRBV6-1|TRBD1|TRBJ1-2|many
CASTPDRVKRGYTF
TGTGCCAGCACCCCGGACAGGGTCAAGCGTGGCTACACCTTC
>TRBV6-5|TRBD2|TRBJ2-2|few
CASSSPGLAENTGELFF
TGTGCCAGCAGTTCCCCCGGGCTAGCGGAGAACACCGGGGAGCTGTTTTTT
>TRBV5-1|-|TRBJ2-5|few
CASSRSEGVYQETQYF
TGCGCCAGCAGCCGCTCCGAGGGAGTTTACCAAGAGACCCAGTACTTC
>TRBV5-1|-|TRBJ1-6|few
CASSQQPGQGGSPLHF
TGCGCCAGCAGCCAACAACCGGGACAAGGCGGATCACCCCTCCACTTT
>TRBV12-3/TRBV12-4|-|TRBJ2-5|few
CASSFTLPTTRETQYF
TGTGCCAGCAGTTTTACGCTCCCGACGACGAGGGAGACCCAGTACTTC
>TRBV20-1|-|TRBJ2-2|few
CSARDRITGELFF
TGCAGTGCTAGAGATCGGATAACCGGGGAGCTGTTTTTT
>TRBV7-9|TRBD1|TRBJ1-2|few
CASSVRGLGYTF
TGTGCCAGCAGCGTCAGGGGGCTCGGCTACACCTTC
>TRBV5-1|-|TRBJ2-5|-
CASSPITRTETQYF
TGCGCCAGCAGCCCGATCACTAGGACGGAGACCCAGTACTTC
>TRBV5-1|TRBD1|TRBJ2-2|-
CASSPGQGPAGELFF
TGCGCCAGCAGCCCGGGACAGGGGCCAGCCGGGGAGCTGTTTTTT
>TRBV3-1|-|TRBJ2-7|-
CASSQVSARTYEQYF
TGTGCCAGCAGCCAAGTCAGCGCAAGAACCTACGAGCAGTACTTC
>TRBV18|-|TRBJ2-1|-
CASATPDYNEQFF
TGTGCCAGCGCCACCCCAGACTACAATGAGCAGTTCTTC
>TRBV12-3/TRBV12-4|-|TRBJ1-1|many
CASSFVGAAFF
TGTGCCAGCAGTTTCGTTGGGGCGGCTTTCTTT
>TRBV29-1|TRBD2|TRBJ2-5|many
CSVGLATETQYF
TGCAGCGTGGGACTAGCGACAGAGACCCAGTACTTC
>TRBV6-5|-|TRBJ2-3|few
CASSYRTPTDTQYF
TGTGCCAGCAGTTACAGGACTCCCACAGATACGCAGTATTTT
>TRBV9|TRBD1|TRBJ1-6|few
CASSVGQGLRPLHF
TGTGCCAGCAGCGTAGGACAGGGACTAAGGCCCCTCCACTTT
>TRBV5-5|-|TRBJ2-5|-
CASSLSGEYQETQYF
TGTGCCAGCAGCTTGTCAGGAGAGTACCAAGAGACCCAGTACTTC
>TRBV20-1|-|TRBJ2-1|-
CSATGATYNEQFF
TGCAGTGCCACCGGGGCGACTTACAATGAGCAGTTCTTC
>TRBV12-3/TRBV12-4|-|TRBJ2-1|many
CASSSEGRAYNEQFF
TGTGCCAGCAGTTCAGAGGGACGAGCCTACAATGAGCAGTTCTTC
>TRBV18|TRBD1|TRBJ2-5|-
CASSRYRGETQYF
TGTGCCAGCTCACGCTACAGGGGAGAGACCCAGTACTTC
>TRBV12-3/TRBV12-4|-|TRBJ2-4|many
CASSQLAGKNIQYF
TGTGCCAGCAGTCAGCTAGCAGGCAAAAACATTCAGTACTTC
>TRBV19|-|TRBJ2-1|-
CASSIPSKAEQFF
TGTGCCAGTAGTATCCCTAGTAAGGCTGAGCAGTTCTTC
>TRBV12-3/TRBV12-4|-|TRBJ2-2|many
CASSFQTGELFF
TGTGCCAGCAGTTTCCAAACCGGGGAGCTGTTTTTT
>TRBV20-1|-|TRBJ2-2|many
CSARDPSANTGELFF
TGCAGTGCTAGAGATCCTAGCGCGAACACCGGGGAGCTGTTTTTT
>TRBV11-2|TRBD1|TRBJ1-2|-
CASSLLQFWYRDRGAYGYTF
TGTGCCAGCAGCTTATTACAGTTTTGGTACCGGGACAGGGGTGCTTATGGCTACACCTTC